The T cell receptor (beta chain) described here comes from a study of blood T cell repertoires in COVID-19. V was cut by 4 bases and J by 0 bases, with 6 bases left in between. CDR1 is MNHEY and CDR2 is SMNVEV in the germline V gene (reference sequence). This CDR3 contains 14 residues. Clones were sequenced by immunoSEQ multiplex PCR, and TCRdb holds only the in-frame ones, with some missing. The repertoire holds 75,000 to 90,000 clones, around four fifths seen once, with roughly 18% in the top ten. The TCR was taken from a man older than 75 with active or convalescent COVID-19. The chain recombines TRBV27 with TRBJ1-4, with D hard to call. The sequenced sample was peripheral blood. For the CDR3, the DNA is TGTGCCAGCAGTTCGCTAGCAACTAATGAAAAACTGTTTTTT. Translating it yields CASSSLATNEKLFF.